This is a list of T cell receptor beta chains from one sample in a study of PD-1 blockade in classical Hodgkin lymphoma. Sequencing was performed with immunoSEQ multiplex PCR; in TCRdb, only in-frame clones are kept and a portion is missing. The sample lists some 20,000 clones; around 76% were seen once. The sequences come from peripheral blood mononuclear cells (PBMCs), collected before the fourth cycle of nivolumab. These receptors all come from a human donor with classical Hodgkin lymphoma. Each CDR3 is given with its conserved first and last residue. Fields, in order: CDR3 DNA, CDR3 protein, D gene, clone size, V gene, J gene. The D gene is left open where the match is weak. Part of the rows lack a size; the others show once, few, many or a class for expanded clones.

DNA: TGCGCCAGCAGTGAGGATAGGGGACAGCCTTTGGGCGGCTACACCTTC
CDR3: CASSEDRGQPLGGYTF
D: TRBD1
size: -
V: TRBV10-1
J: TRBJ1-2

DNA: TGTGCCACCAGCAGAGATCACGGGGGTCGGTACAATGAGCAGTTCTTC
CDR3: CATSRDHGGRYNEQFF
D: -
size: -
V: TRBV15
J: TRBJ2-1

DNA: TGTGCCAGCAGCGTAAAACAGGGGGCTCGGAACACTGAAGCTTTCTTT
CDR3: CASSVKQGARNTEAFF
D: TRBD1
size: -
V: TRBV5-8
J: TRBJ1-1

DNA: TGTGCCAGTAGTCCCACAGATTATAGCAATCAGCCCCAGCATTTT
CDR3: CASSPTDYSNQPQHF
D: -
size: -
V: TRBV19
J: TRBJ1-5

DNA: TGCGCCAGCAGCCTGCGGACTAGCGGGGGGGTCGGGGAGACCCAGTACTTC
CDR3: CASSLRTSGGVGETQYF
D: TRBD2
size: few
V: TRBV5-1
J: TRBJ2-5

DNA: TGTGCCAGCAGCCAAGGGAGGGCGCAGAACACTGAAGCTTTCTTT
CDR3: CASSQGRAQNTEAFF
D: -
size: -
V: TRBV14
J: TRBJ1-1

DNA: TGTGCCAGTAAACCGGGACGGATAAACACTGAAGCTTTCTTT
CDR3: CASKPGRINTEAFF
D: -
size: -
V: TRBV19
J: TRBJ1-1

DNA: TGCGCCAGCAGCCGCGGACTAGCGGGGGGGACCGGGGAGCTGTTTTTT
CDR3: CASSRGLAGGTGELFF
D: TRBD2
size: -
V: TRBV5-1
J: TRBJ2-2

DNA: TGTGCCATCAGTGAAAACTCTCGGGGGGCCAACGTCCTGACTTTC
CDR3: CAISENSRGANVLTF
D: -
size: -
V: TRBV10-3
J: TRBJ2-6

DNA: TGTGCCAGCAGTGTGGGACTAGCAACAGATACGCAGTATTTT
CDR3: CASSVGLATDTQYF
D: TRBD2
size: -
V: TRBV25-1
J: TRBJ2-3

DNA: TGTGCCAGCAGCCCAGGACAGGCCTTAGGCTACGAGCAGTACTTC
CDR3: CASSPGQALGYEQYF
D: TRBD1
size: few
V: TRBV7-1
J: TRBJ2-7

DNA: TGCGCCAGCAGCCAAGATGGTAGAGGGGGAGCCTATGGCTACACCTTC
CDR3: CASSQDGRGGAYGYTF
D: -
size: -
V: TRBV4-3
J: TRBJ1-2

DNA: TGCGCCAGCAGGGACAGGGTTAATTCACCCCTCCACTTT
CDR3: CASRDRVNSPLHF
D: TRBD1
size: medium-sized
V: TRBV10-1
J: TRBJ1-6

DNA: TGTGCCAGCAGCTCCACAGATACGCAGTATTTT
CDR3: CASSSTDTQYF
D: -
size: once
V: TRBV7-9
J: TRBJ2-3

DNA: TGTGCCAGCAGTACCCGGGACACCACAACTAATGAAAAACTGTTTTTT
CDR3: CASSTRDTTTNEKLFF
D: -
size: -
V: TRBV6-6
J: TRBJ1-4

DNA: TGTGCCAGCAGCCTAGAAGGTACAGGGAATAATGAAAAACTGTTTTTT
CDR3: CASSLEGTGNNEKLFF
D: -
size: -
V: TRBV7-2
J: TRBJ1-4

DNA: TGTGCCAGCAGCTCCGACATTTCAGGGGCCGGGGAGCTGTTTTTT
CDR3: CASSSDISGAGELFF
D: -
size: -
V: TRBV7-2
J: TRBJ2-2

DNA: TGCGCCAGCAGCCAAGGTCTCTGGGACGAGCAGTACTTC
CDR3: CASSQGLWDEQYF
D: -
size: -
V: TRBV4-3
J: TRBJ2-7

DNA: TGTGCCAGCAGCCAAGATGCGGGGCCCCACTATGGCTACACCTTC
CDR3: CASSQDAGPHYGYTF
D: -
size: medium-sized
V: TRBV4-2
J: TRBJ1-2

DNA: TGTGCCAGCAGTCTTACCGGTGGGGGCCAGCCCCAGCATTTT
CDR3: CASSLTGGGQPQHF
D: -
size: -
V: TRBV6-5
J: TRBJ1-5

DNA: TGTGCCAGCAGCGCCCCTGGGACAGGGGATCGAGAGACCCAGTACTTC
CDR3: CASSAPGTGDRETQYF
D: TRBD1
size: medium-sized
V: TRBV9
J: TRBJ2-5

DNA: TGCGCCAGCAGACTTAGCGGAACTAGCACAGATACGCAGTATTTT
CDR3: CASRLSGTSTDTQYF
D: -
size: few
V: TRBV5-1
J: TRBJ2-3

DNA: TGTGCCAGCAGTTACCGGGACAGCACCTATGGCTACACCTTC
CDR3: CASSYRDSTYGYTF
D: TRBD1
size: -
V: TRBV6-5
J: TRBJ1-2

DNA: TGTGCCAGCAGTTTCCAGGGGGAAGCTTTCTTT
CDR3: CASSFQGEAFF
D: -
size: -
V: TRBV6-6
J: TRBJ1-1

DNA: TGTGCCACCAGCAGAGGCCGTGAGACCCAGTACTTC
CDR3: CATSRGRETQYF
D: -
size: -
V: TRBV15
J: TRBJ2-5

DNA: TGTGCCAGCAGTTACTCGGCAGGTGGGCTGAACACTGAAGCTTTCTTT
CDR3: CASSYSAGGLNTEAFF
D: -
size: -
V: TRBV6-5
J: TRBJ1-1

DNA: TGTGCCTGGAGCCTGGCCGGGGGTCAGCCCCAGCATTTT
CDR3: CAWSLAGGQPQHF
D: -
size: few
V: TRBV30
J: TRBJ1-5

DNA: TGTGCCAGCAGCGACGGAAACACCATATATTTT
CDR3: CASSDGNTIYF
D: -
size: few
V: TRBV28
J: TRBJ1-3

DNA: TGTGCCAGCAGCTTTGACCCTAGCGGGATCACAGATACGCAGTATTTT
CDR3: CASSFDPSGITDTQYF
D: TRBD2
size: medium-sized
V: TRBV11-2
J: TRBJ2-3

DNA: TGTGCCAGCAGCTTGGGACAGGGGGCCGAGGACACTGAAGCTTTCTTT
CDR3: CASSLGQGAEDTEAFF
D: TRBD1
size: -
V: TRBV5-5
J: TRBJ1-1

DNA: TGTGCCAGCAGCATGACAGGGGTTCTTGGCTACACCTTC
CDR3: CASSMTGVLGYTF
D: TRBD1
size: -
V: TRBV28
J: TRBJ1-2

DNA: TGTGCCAGCAGCTTGCTGGCGCGGGGGGCCAACACAGATACGCAGTATTTT
CDR3: CASSLLARGANTDTQYF
D: TRBD2
size: -
V: TRBV5-4
J: TRBJ2-3

DNA: TGTGCCAGCAGTTTATCCCGACAGTCCGCCGAGCAGTTCTTC
CDR3: CASSLSRQSAEQFF
D: -
size: -
V: TRBV28
J: TRBJ2-1

DNA: TGCAGCGTTGAGGGGACTGGGTCCTCCTACAATGAGCAGTTCTTC
CDR3: CSVEGTGSSYNEQFF
D: -
size: few
V: TRBV29-1
J: TRBJ2-1

DNA: TGTGCCAGCAGCTTGGGGGATCGCACAGATACGCAGTATTTT
CDR3: CASSLGDRTDTQYF
D: -
size: -
V: TRBV5-5
J: TRBJ2-3